The rows below give T cell receptor beta chains drawn from one sample of a study of cytomegalovirus exposure and HLA in healthy donors. Sequencing used immunoSEQ multiplex PCR; TCRdb keeps in-frame clones, though not all of them. The table shows 110,000 or so clones, with about 15% occurring only once. The sequenced sample was PBMCs. The receptors come from a female donor in good health and CMV-seronegative. CDR3s include the opening cysteine and the closing phenylalanine or tryptophan. A D gene is named only where the DNA matches it firmly. Only some rows state a clone size, as once, few, many or a class for expanded clones.

clone size: -; D gene: -; J gene: TRBJ1-5; V gene: TRBV7-9; CDR3 DNA: TGTGCCAGCAGCTTCGAGGGTCAGCCCCAGCATTTT; CDR3 protein: CASSFEGQPQHF
clone size: -; D gene: TRBD2; J gene: TRBJ2-5; V gene: TRBV15; CDR3 DNA: TGTGCCACCAGCCCGGGACTAGCAGAAGAGACCCAGTACTTC; CDR3 protein: CATSPGLAEETQYF
clone size: -; D gene: TRBD1; J gene: TRBJ1-2; V gene: TRBV4-3; CDR3 DNA: TGCGCCAGCAGCCAGGACCGGGACAGGGGGGATGGCTACACCTTC; CDR3 protein: CASSQDRDRGDGYTF
clone size: -; D gene: TRBD2; J gene: TRBJ2-1; V gene: TRBV7-2; CDR3 DNA: TGTGCCAGCAGCTTCAGACTAGCGGGGGGGCTGAATGAGCAGTTCTTC; CDR3 protein: CASSFRLAGGLNEQFF
clone size: -; D gene: -; J gene: TRBJ2-2; V gene: TRBV7-9; CDR3 DNA: TGTGCCAGCAGCCCCCCCCCAGGGACCGGGGAGCTGTTTTTT; CDR3 protein: CASSPPPGTGELFF
clone size: -; D gene: -; J gene: TRBJ2-7; V gene: TRBV7-9; CDR3 DNA: TGTGCCAGCAGCACAGACAGGTCTCGGTGGACCTACGAGCAGTACTTC; CDR3 protein: CASSTDRSRWTYEQYF
clone size: few; D gene: TRBD1; J gene: TRBJ1-1; V gene: TRBV10-3; CDR3 DNA: TGTGCCATCAGAGCACAGGGGTTGGGCACTGAAGCTTTCTTT; CDR3 protein: CAIRAQGLGTEAFF
clone size: -; D gene: -; J gene: TRBJ2-7; V gene: TRBV27; CDR3 DNA: TGTGCCAGCAGAGAATTCGGTACGTCCAACTACGAGCAGTACTTC; CDR3 protein: CASREFGTSNYEQYF
clone size: -; D gene: -; J gene: TRBJ2-2; V gene: TRBV7-2; CDR3 DNA: TGTGCCAGCAGCTTAGTCAGCGGGGGGGAGCTGTTTTTT; CDR3 protein: CASSLVSGGELFF
clone size: -; D gene: TRBD1; J gene: TRBJ1-1; V gene: TRBV9; CDR3 DNA: TGTGCCAGCAGCTCTTGGTGGAGGGGGACAGTTCTAATGAACACTGAAGCTTTCTTT; CDR3 protein: CASSSWWRGTVLMNTEAFF
clone size: -; D gene: TRBD2; J gene: TRBJ2-2; V gene: TRBV6-5; CDR3 DNA: TGTGCCACCAGCATAGCGGGAAGGACCGGGGAGCTGTTTTTT; CDR3 protein: CATSIAGRTGELFF
clone size: -; D gene: -; J gene: TRBJ2-1; V gene: TRBV15; CDR3 DNA: TGTGCCACCAGCGTCAACAATGAGCAGTTCTTC; CDR3 protein: CATSVNNEQFF
clone size: few; D gene: -; J gene: TRBJ2-1; V gene: TRBV2; CDR3 DNA: TGTGCCAGCAGTGACCTGGACAGATACAACAATGAGCAGTTCTTC; CDR3 protein: CASSDLDRYNNEQFF
clone size: few; D gene: -; J gene: TRBJ2-1; V gene: TRBV6-5; CDR3 DNA: TGTGCCAGTACACAGAGCTCCTACAATGAGCAGTTCTTC; CDR3 protein: CASTQSSYNEQFF
clone size: few; D gene: TRBD2; J gene: TRBJ2-7; V gene: TRBV9; CDR3 DNA: TGTGCCAGCAGCGGACGCGGACTAGCGGGGGTCTACGAGCAGTACTTC; CDR3 protein: CASSGRGLAGVYEQYF
clone size: few; D gene: -; J gene: TRBJ2-5; V gene: TRBV7-8; CDR3 DNA: TGTGCCAGCAGCCCGATGACAGGTAGTCCAGAGACCCAGTACTTC; CDR3 protein: CASSPMTGSPETQYF
clone size: -; D gene: TRBD2; J gene: TRBJ2-7; V gene: TRBV29-1; CDR3 DNA: TGCAGCGTTCTGGGACTAGCGGACCCCTACGAGCAGTACTTC; CDR3 protein: CSVLGLADPYEQYF
clone size: -; D gene: TRBD2; J gene: TRBJ2-3; V gene: TRBV4-3; CDR3 DNA: TGCGCCAGCAGCCAGCGGACTAGCGGGGTCACAGATACGCAGTATTTT; CDR3 protein: CASSQRTSGVTDTQYF
clone size: few; D gene: TRBD1; J gene: TRBJ1-4; V gene: TRBV30; CDR3 DNA: TGTGCCTGGAGTGTTGGGACAGGTCATGAAAAACTGTTTTTT; CDR3 protein: CAWSVGTGHEKLFF
clone size: few; D gene: TRBD1; J gene: TRBJ2-7; V gene: TRBV28; CDR3 DNA: TGTGCCAGCAGTGGGACAGGGCGGTACGAGCAGTACTTC; CDR3 protein: CASSGTGRYEQYF
clone size: few; D gene: TRBD1; J gene: TRBJ1-3; V gene: TRBV29-1; CDR3 DNA: TGCAGCGTCTGGACAGGTTCGGCTGGAAACACCATATATTTT; CDR3 protein: CSVWTGSAGNTIYF
clone size: few; D gene: -; J gene: TRBJ2-1; V gene: TRBV11-3; CDR3 DNA: TGTGCCAGCAGCCCAGGGGCGGGGGCAAGCAATGAGCAGTTCTTC; CDR3 protein: CASSPGAGASNEQFF
clone size: -; D gene: -; J gene: TRBJ1-1; V gene: TRBV28; CDR3 DNA: TGTGCCAGTTGGGAACAGGACACTGAAGCTTTCTTT; CDR3 protein: CASWEQDTEAFF
clone size: -; D gene: -; J gene: TRBJ1-5; V gene: TRBV7-9; CDR3 DNA: TGTGCCAGCAGCTTAAGTCAGGATTCAAGTTATAGCAATCAGCCCCAGCATTTT; CDR3 protein: CASSLSQDSSYSNQPQHF
clone size: -; D gene: -; J gene: TRBJ1-2; V gene: TRBV6-5; CDR3 DNA: TGTGCCAGCAGTTACTCGAACAGGGCGAATGGCTACACCTTC; CDR3 protein: CASSYSNRANGYTF
clone size: -; D gene: TRBD1; J gene: TRBJ1-5; V gene: TRBV19; CDR3 DNA: TGTGCCAGTAGTGGGACAGGGGGCGTTCAGCCCCAGCATTTT; CDR3 protein: CASSGTGGVQPQHF
clone size: few; D gene: -; J gene: TRBJ2-7; V gene: TRBV27; CDR3 DNA: TGTGCCAGCAGTTTAAGGCCAGGCGAGCAGTACTTC; CDR3 protein: CASSLRPGEQYF
clone size: -; D gene: -; J gene: TRBJ1-2; V gene: TRBV13; CDR3 DNA: TGTGCCAGCAGCTCCACCCAGGGGCCCCTCGGGGATGGCTACACCTTC; CDR3 protein: CASSSTQGPLGDGYTF
clone size: few; D gene: TRBD2; J gene: TRBJ2-1; V gene: TRBV13; CDR3 DNA: TGTGCCAGCAGGAAGATCGGGAGGACTCGCTTCTACAATGAGCAGTTCTTC; CDR3 protein: CASRKIGRTRFYNEQFF
clone size: -; D gene: -; J gene: TRBJ2-1; V gene: TRBV9; CDR3 DNA: TGTGCCAGCAGCGCACAGGGAGTGGGCGGTTATGAGCAGTTCTTC; CDR3 protein: CASSAQGVGGYEQFF
clone size: -; D gene: -; J gene: TRBJ2-2; V gene: TRBV28; CDR3 DNA: TGTGCCAGCCGATTTAGTCTCTCGAGGACCGGGGAGCTGTTTTTT; CDR3 protein: CASRFSLSRTGELFF
clone size: -; D gene: TRBD1; J gene: TRBJ1-2; V gene: TRBV5-4; CDR3 DNA: TGTGCCAGCAGCAGCTGGACAGGACGTAACTATGGCTACACCTTC; CDR3 protein: CASSSWTGRNYGYTF
clone size: -; D gene: TRBD1; J gene: TRBJ1-2; V gene: TRBV6-5; CDR3 DNA: TGTGCCAGCAGCACCCCACAGGGGGGAGGCTACACCTTC; CDR3 protein: CASSTPQGGGYTF
clone size: -; D gene: -; J gene: TRBJ2-6; V gene: TRBV4-3; CDR3 DNA: TGCGCCAGCAGCCAACAGACTATGTCCTCTGGGGCCAACGTCCTGACTTTC; CDR3 protein: CASSQQTMSSGANVLTF
clone size: -; D gene: TRBD2; J gene: TRBJ2-5; V gene: TRBV4-3; CDR3 DNA: TGCGCCAGCAGCTCCCGCGGAGCGGGGGGTGAGACCCAGTACTTC; CDR3 protein: CASSSRGAGGETQYF
clone size: -; D gene: -; J gene: TRBJ2-5; V gene: TRBV4-1; CDR3 DNA: TGCGCCAGCAGCCAAGGTGCGGAGAGCGGTAGGGAGACCCAGTACTTC; CDR3 protein: CASSQGAESGRETQYF
clone size: -; D gene: TRBD2; J gene: TRBJ2-3; V gene: TRBV5-1; CDR3 DNA: TGCGCCAGCAGCGATCAGCGGGACGGCACAGATACGCAGTATTTT; CDR3 protein: CASSDQRDGTDTQYF
clone size: -; D gene: -; J gene: TRBJ1-2; V gene: TRBV6-5; CDR3 DNA: TGTGCCAGCACCCCGGGGGGGTACTATGGCTACACCTTC; CDR3 protein: CASTPGGYYGYTF
clone size: -; D gene: TRBD1; J gene: TRBJ1-2; V gene: TRBV4-2; CDR3 DNA: TGTGCCAGCAGGGATACAGGGGTAAGCAACTATGGCTACACCTTC; CDR3 protein: CASRDTGVSNYGYTF
clone size: few; D gene: TRBD2; J gene: TRBJ2-1; V gene: TRBV19; CDR3 DNA: TGTGCCAGTAGTACGACTAGCGGGATGTACAATGAGCAGTTCTTC; CDR3 protein: CASSTTSGMYNEQFF
clone size: -; D gene: -; J gene: TRBJ2-3; V gene: TRBV19; CDR3 DNA: TGTGCCAGTAGTCCCAGCACCACGGGGGTAATTACAGATACGCAGTATTTT; CDR3 protein: CASSPSTTGVITDTQYF
clone size: few; D gene: -; J gene: TRBJ1-3; V gene: TRBV6-1; CDR3 DNA: TGTGCCAGCAGTGGACAGAGCTCTGGAAACACCATATATTTT; CDR3 protein: CASSGQSSGNTIYF
clone size: once; D gene: -; J gene: TRBJ2-1; V gene: TRBV12-5; CDR3 DNA: TGTGCTAGTGGTTCAATACTAGGTCCGATGAACAATGAGCAGTTCTTC; CDR3 protein: CASGSILGPMNNEQFF
clone size: few; D gene: -; J gene: TRBJ1-2; V gene: TRBV6-6; CDR3 DNA: TGTGCCAGCAGTTTAGTTGTTGATGGCTACACCTTC; CDR3 protein: CASSLVVDGYTF
clone size: few; D gene: TRBD1; J gene: TRBJ2-5; V gene: TRBV5-4; CDR3 DNA: TGTGCCAGCAGCAAGACAGGGGCGCAAGAGACCCAGTACTTC; CDR3 protein: CASSKTGAQETQYF
clone size: -; D gene: TRBD1; J gene: TRBJ1-2; V gene: TRBV27; CDR3 DNA: TGTGCCAGCAGTTTTACAGGGGACTATGGCTACACCTTC; CDR3 protein: CASSFTGDYGYTF
clone size: -; D gene: -; J gene: TRBJ1-5; V gene: TRBV16; CDR3 DNA: TGTGCCAGCAGCCAATGGGGAGGAGGGGCCGGCCAGCCCCAGCATTTT; CDR3 protein: CASSQWGGGAGQPQHF
clone size: few; D gene: TRBD1; J gene: TRBJ1-2; V gene: TRBV4-2; CDR3 DNA: TGTGCCAGCAGCCAGACCGGGACAGGGGTAAGCTATGGCTACACCTTC; CDR3 protein: CASSQTGTGVSYGYTF
clone size: few; D gene: TRBD1; J gene: TRBJ1-1; V gene: TRBV7-6; CDR3 DNA: TGTGCCAGCAGCTTATCCCGGGACAGGGATTTGATGAACACTGAAGCTTTCTTT; CDR3 protein: CASSLSRDRDLMNTEAFF
clone size: -; D gene: -; J gene: TRBJ2-6; V gene: TRBV4-3; CDR3 DNA: TGCGCCAGCAGCCCCGCGCCCCTAACAGGGACTGGGGCCAACGTCCTGACTTTC; CDR3 protein: CASSPAPLTGTGANVLTF
clone size: few; D gene: -; J gene: TRBJ1-3; V gene: TRBV5-4; CDR3 DNA: TGTGCCAGCAGCTACCGGGAAGTCATATATTTT; CDR3 protein: CASSYREVIYF
clone size: -; D gene: TRBD2; J gene: TRBJ2-7; V gene: TRBV7-2; CDR3 DNA: TGTGCCAGCAGCTTACACCCTAGCGGGGGGGAGGGGGAGCAGTACTTC; CDR3 protein: CASSLHPSGGEGEQYF
clone size: few; D gene: TRBD1; J gene: TRBJ1-2; V gene: TRBV4-3; CDR3 DNA: TGCGCCAGCAGCCAGAGGACAGGGATCAAGTATGGCTACACCTTC; CDR3 protein: CASSQRTGIKYGYTF
clone size: -; D gene: TRBD1; J gene: TRBJ1-2; V gene: TRBV7-8; CDR3 DNA: TGTGCCAGCAGTTTCCAGAGGGGGCGAAATTATGGCTACACCTTC; CDR3 protein: CASSFQRGRNYGYTF
clone size: -; D gene: TRBD2; J gene: TRBJ2-5; V gene: TRBV19; CDR3 DNA: TGTGCCAGTAGTGTTCTAGCGGGAGTTGAGACCCAGTACTTC; CDR3 protein: CASSVLAGVETQYF
clone size: -; D gene: TRBD1; J gene: TRBJ2-2; V gene: TRBV2; CDR3 DNA: TGTGCCAGCAGTGATAGTACAGGGGGCAACACCGGGGAGCTGTTTTTT; CDR3 protein: CASSDSTGGNTGELFF
clone size: -; D gene: -; J gene: TRBJ1-2; V gene: TRBV2; CDR3 DNA: TGTGCCAGCACCTCCGGTGCTAACTATGGCTACACCTTC; CDR3 protein: CASTSGANYGYTF
clone size: -; D gene: -; J gene: TRBJ1-2; V gene: TRBV7-2; CDR3 DNA: TGTGCCAGCAGCTCATGGGACATTGGCAACTATGGCTACACCTTC; CDR3 protein: CASSSWDIGNYGYTF
clone size: -; D gene: TRBD2; J gene: TRBJ2-1; V gene: TRBV30; CDR3 DNA: TGTGCCTGGAGTGGCCCCAGCGGGAGGGGGGTATACAATGAGCAGTTCTTC; CDR3 protein: CAWSGPSGRGVYNEQFF
clone size: many; D gene: -; J gene: TRBJ2-6; V gene: TRBV4-3; CDR3 DNA: TGCGCCAGCAGCCAAGACGACAGCTCTGGGGCCAACGTCCTGACTTTC; CDR3 protein: CASSQDDSSGANVLTF